What follows are 18 T cell receptor beta chains derived from one specimen sequenced in a study of blood T cell repertoires in COVID-19. The data were produced by immunoSEQ multiplex PCR, yet TCRdb's version contains in-frame clones alone and is incomplete. The sample has about 240,000 clones, 80% to 90% seen once; the top ten hold 3% to 4.5%. Source material: PBMCs or T cells enriched from blood (not recorded which). The source of these receptors is a middle-aged woman who had been exposed to COVID-19.

On this clone: One end of the junction varies from germline; a read error may be responsible. The chain couples TRBV6-2 or TRBV6-3 to TRBJ1-2; 7 bases are a match to TRBD1. The CDR3 is 14 amino acids. Germline lookup yields CDR1 MNHEY and CDR2 SVGEGT. The CDR3 DNA sequence: TGTGCCAGCAGATACTTGACAGGGACCTATGGCTACACCTTC. This translates into CASRYLTGTYGYTF.

The J gene is TRBJ1-5, the V gene TRBV2, with 9 bases matching TRBD1. The germline V gene has CDR1 SNHLY and CDR2 FYNNEI. The trim removed 6 bases at V and 7 bases at J, leaving 13 bases unmatched. The CDR3 contains 16 residues. The CDR3 bases are TGTGCCAGCAGCCTACAGGGGGCCGGGGTGCACCAGCCCCAGCATTTT. Amino acid sequence: CASSLQGAGVHQPQHF.

The chain has TRBV7-2 and TRBJ1-2, with 8 bases aligning to TRBD1. Trimming cost V 4 bases and J 7 bases; bases outside gene matches: 11. The germline gives CDR1 SGHTA, CDR2 FQGNSA. The CDR3 consists of 15 residues. The CDR3 loop is CASSSHRGGPTGYTF. The CDR3 region has the DNA TGTGCCAGCAGCTCACACAGGGGGGGCCCGACTGGCTACACCTTC. Full variable domain (remainder filled in from reference TRBV7-2 and TRBJ1-2): GAGVSQSPSNKVTEKGKDVELRCDPISGHTALYWYRQSLGQGLEFLIYFQGNSAPDKSGLPSDRFSAERTGGSVSTLTIQRTQQEDSAVYLCASSSHRGGPTGYTFGSGTRLTVV.

This chain uses TRBV29-1 with TRBJ1-2; no reliable D call. V was pared by 7 bases and J by 5 bases, with 20 bases between. In germline, CDR1 is SQVTM, CDR2 ANQGSEA. This CDR3 contains 14 residues. The CDR3 sequence is CSAVKNLEGYGYTF. The CDR3 DNA is TGCAGCGCCGTCAAAAATCTAGAGGGATATGGCTACACCTTC.

This clone was observed at least ten times. The rearrangement uses TRBV2 and TRBJ1-2; 9 nucleotides agree with TRBD1. J was trimmed by 7 bases and V by 5 bases; bases with no gene match: 5. CDR3 length: 13 residues. Per germline, CDR1 SNHLY and CDR2 FYNNEI. Here the CDR3 reads CASSYTGGGGYTF. The DNA of the CDR3 is TGTGCCAGCAGTTACACAGGGGGCGGTGGCTACACCTTC.

The V call is TRBV5-1, the J call TRBJ2-3, with 8 bases matching TRBD2. V lost 0 bases, J lost 2 bases, and 5 bases stayed unmatched. Germline V CDR1 and CDR2: SGHRS, YFSETQ. This CDR3 contains 16 residues. The CDR3 coding sequence is TGCGCCAGCAGCTTGGCGGGGGGGCTGAACACAGATACGCAGTATTTT. Its translation: CASSLAGGLNTDTQYF.

In nucleotides, the CDR3 is TGTGCCAGCAGCCCACCCGGGGGGGGCACAGATACGCAGTATTTT. It encodes CASSPPGGGTDTQYF. The chain joins TRBV11-2 to TRBJ2-3, with 8 nucleotides matching TRBD2. Germline V gene sequence: CDR1 SGHAT, CDR2 FQNNGV. V dropped 5 bases and J dropped 1; count of bases not matched to a gene: 5. CDR3 length: 15 residues.

The chain recombines TRBV25-1 with TRBJ2-3, with a possible D match to TRBD2 (5 bases). The CDR3 contains 15 residues. V lost 6 bases and J lost 0, with 13 bases in between. The germline gives CDR1 MGHDK, CDR2 SYGVNS. CDR3 protein: CASSRTTGSTDTQYF. CDR3 nucleotides: TGTGCCAGCAGCCGCACGACGGGAAGCACAGATACGCAGTATTTT.

This clone has just a few counts. J is TRBJ2-1 and V is TRBV24-1; D is perhaps TRBD2 (6 bases). Germline V gene sequence: CDR1 KGHDR, CDR2 SFDVKD. The CDR3 extends over 17 amino acids. Trimming removed 5 bases from V and 4 bases from J, with 20 bases in between. The CDR3 DNA is TGTGCCACCAGTGCGGAGGGAGAGCCCGGGTCTTACAATGAGCAGTTCTTC. Protein: CATSAEGEPGSYNEQFF.

The V call is TRBV9, the J call TRBJ2-7; D may be TRBD1 (5 bases). Deletions cut 0 bases from V and 7 bases from J, with 11 bases between. Germline CDR1 and CDR2: SGDLS and YYNGEE. This CDR3 is built from 13 residues. CDR3 DNA: TGTGCCAGCAGCGTAGGGGCTAGGGGTGAGCAGTACTTC. The encoded protein is CASSVGARGEQYF.

The rearrangement links TRBV7-8 to TRBJ2-7, with unresolved D. Trimming removed 4 bases at V and 2 bases at J, with 3 bases between. Germline values: CDR1 SGHVS, CDR2 FQNEAQ. This CDR3 is built from 11 residues. CDR3 residues: CASSSAYEQYF. CDR3 DNA: TGTGCCAGCAGCTCCGCCTACGAGCAGTACTTC.

The chain has TRBV7-9 and TRBJ1-2; possible D gene TRBD1, 5 bases. CDR3 length: 16 residues. Germline CDR1 and CDR2: SEHNR and FQNEAQ (reference sequence). The ends were cut back, 5 bases at V and 4 bases at J, with 20 bases in the middle. Written as DNA, the CDR3 is TGTGCCAGCAGCGACAGATGGGGCCCTAACCGCTATGGCTACACCTTC. It codes for CASSDRWGPNRYGYTF. Drawing the rest from reference TRBV7-9 and TRBJ1-2, the complete variable domain is DTGVSQNPRHKITKRGQNVTFRCDPISEHNRLYWYRQTLGQGPEFLTYFQNEAQLEKSRLLSDRFSAERPKGSFSTLEIQRTEQGDSAMYLCASSDRWGPNRYGYTFGSGTRLTVV.

The CDR3 sequence: CASSDGLGRSYEQYF. In DNA, the CDR3 is TGTGCCAGCTCAGATGGACTAGGGCGTTCCTACGAGCAGTACTTC. The rearrangement uses TRBV18 and TRBJ2-7; 7 positions match TRBD2. The CDR3 has 15 residues. J lost 1 base, V lost 5 bases, and 8 bases had no gene match. Germline loops: CDR1 KGHSH, CDR2 LQKENI. The full variable domain, in which reference TRBV18 and TRBJ2-7 provide the parts outside the CDR3, is NAGVMQNPRHLVRRRGQEARLRCSPMKGHSHVYWYRQLPEEGLKFMVYLQKENIIDESGMPKERFSAEFPKEGPSILRIQQVVRGDSAAYFCASSDGLGRSYEQYFGPGTRLTVT.

The chain couples TRBV5-5 to TRBJ2-7, with TRBD1 matching over 9 bases. V lost 4 bases, J lost 3 bases, and 8 bases stayed unmatched. The CDR3 extends over 15 amino acids. CDR1 is SGHKS, CDR2 YYEKEE, per germline (reference sequence). CDR3 protein: CASSAPGQGVYEQYF. The DNA for the CDR3 is TGTGCCAGCAGCGCACCGGGACAGGGCGTCTACGAGCAGTACTTC.

This sequence joins TRBV28 and TRBJ2-7; the match to TRBD1 covers 8 bases. Trimming cost V 3 bases and J 5 bases; bases outside gene matches: 6. Germline assignment: CDR1 MDHEN and CDR2 SYDVKM. The CDR3 covers 14 residues. CDR3 region: CASSLAQGADEQYF. CDR3 sequence (DNA): TGTGCCAGCAGTTTGGCCCAGGGGGCGGACGAGCAGTACTTC. Variable domain in full (rest from reference TRBV28 and TRBJ2-7): DVKVTQSSRYLVKRTGEKVFLECVQDMDHENMFWYRQDPGLGLRLIYFSYDVKMKEKGDIPEGYSVSREKKERFSLILESASTNQTSMYLCASSLAQGADEQYFGPGTRLTVT.

The CDR3 nucleotides are TGTGCCAGCGGACAGGGCACAGATACGCAGTATTTT. Translated: CASGQGTDTQYF. The chain uses TRBV2 and TRBJ2-3; 7 positions agree with TRBD1. The CDR3 extends over 12 amino acids. Germline CDR1 is SNHLY and CDR2 is FYNNEI. Trimming took 8 bases from V and 1 from J; bases not matched to a gene: 0. The whole variable domain, filled in from reference TRBV2 and TRBJ2-3, reads EPEVTQTPSHQVTQMGQEVILRCVPISNHLYFYWYRQILGQKVEFLVSFYNNEISEKSEIFDDQFSVERPDGSNFTLKIRSTKLEDSAMYFCASGQGTDTQYFGPGTRLTVL.

The rearrangement uses TRBV18 and TRBJ1-2, with 7 positions matching TRBD1. CDR1 KGHSH and CDR2 LQKENI come from the germline V gene. The CDR3 totals 14 residues. Germline trimming cut 6 bases from V and 5 bases from J; bases unmatched to any gene: 9. CDR3 nucleotides: TGTGCCAGCTCTCCCGCCGGGACAGTGTATGGCTACACCTTC. It specifies CASSPAGTVYGYTF.

The genes are TRBV7-2 and TRBJ2-1; 11 positions agree with TRBD1. CDR1 and CDR2 (germline): SGHTA, FQGNSA. V shed 3 bases and J 4 bases; nucleotides not matched to a gene: 5. CDR3 length equals 16 residues. The CDR3 DNA reads as TGTGCCAGCAGCTTGACCCGGGACAGGGGGTACAATGAGCAGTTCTTC. Amino acids: CASSLTRDRGYNEQFF.